Listed here is a single T cell receptor beta chain. Its target is unknown. TCR alpha and TCR beta cDNA libraries with sample barcodes and UMIs came from 5'RACE using constant-segment primers. Each CDR3 protein gets one entry after TCRdb re-called the 5' RACE reads with MiXCR. Among around 430,000 distinct CDR3 sequences listed, roughly 15% were seen once. The CDR3 runs to 14 residues. The germline V gene has CDR1 LGHDT and CDR2 YNNKEL (reference sequence). V lost 1 base and J lost 7, with 13 bases in between. These data come from a study of T-cell memory formation after mild COVID-19. Study results and limitations: Clones that contracted from day 15 to 85 were balanced CD4/CD8, while later expanders leaned CD4+. Shrinking CD4+ clones resided mostly in CM and EM, and CD8+ ones in EMRA. Second-wave clones peaking on day 37 lacked confirmed SARS-CoV-2 specificity.

The TCR was taken from a man aged 18 to 30 who had mild COVID-19 (a few samples of this study predate the infection). Cell type and time point are not known. Sequencing input: PBMCs or a T cell subset sorted from them (not recorded which). The gene calls are TRBV3-1 and TRBJ2-5; the D gene is possibly TRBD1 (6 bases). The CDR3 DNA reads TGTGCCAGCAGCCAAGGGACAGTGGACGGGACCCAGTACTTC. It translates to CASSQGTVDGTQYF.